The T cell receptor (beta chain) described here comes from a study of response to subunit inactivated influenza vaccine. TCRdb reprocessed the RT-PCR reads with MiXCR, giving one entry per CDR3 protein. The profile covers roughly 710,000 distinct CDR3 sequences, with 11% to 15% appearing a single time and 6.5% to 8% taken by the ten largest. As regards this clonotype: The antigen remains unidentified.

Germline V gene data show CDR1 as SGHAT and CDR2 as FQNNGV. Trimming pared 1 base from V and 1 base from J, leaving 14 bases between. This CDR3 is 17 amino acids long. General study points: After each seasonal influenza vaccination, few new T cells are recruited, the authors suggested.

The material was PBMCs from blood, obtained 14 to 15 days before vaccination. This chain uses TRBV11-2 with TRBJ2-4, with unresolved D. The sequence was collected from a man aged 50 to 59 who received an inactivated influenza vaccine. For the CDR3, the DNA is TGTGCCAGCAGCTTAGTTAGGGTCTTGGAGGCCAAAAACATTCAGTACTTC. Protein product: CASSLVRVLEAKNIQYF.